This is a list of T cell receptor beta chains from one sample in a study of blood T cells in healthy people across ages. TCRdb called the 5' RACE reads again in MiXCR, with one record for every CDR3 protein. The table has hundreds of thousands of distinct CDR3 sequences, about 27% seen once. These same data were also listed under a study on T cells of mothers and their children.

The sequencing input was blood. The receptors originated from a boy aged 2 to 10 in good health. CDR3s include the opening cysteine and the closing phenylalanine or tryptophan. A D gene is named only where the DNA matches it firmly. Clone size appears in some rows only: once, few, many, or a class for an expanded clone.

- TRBJ2-7 TRBV10-3 - TGTGCCATCAAAGTTCTGGACGAGCAGTACTTC CAIKVLDEQYF
few TRBJ2-2 TRBV3-1 TRBD2 TGTGCCAGCAGCCAACCTATAGCGGGAGCTGCCGGGGAGCTGTTTTTT CASSQPIAGAAGELFF
- TRBJ2-3 TRBV7-9 - TGTGCCAGCAGCTTAGGCCCTAGTCCTAAGGCAGATACGCAGTATTTT CASSLGPSPKADTQYF
- TRBJ1-1 TRBV7-7 - TGTGCTAGCAGCCCGATAGAGATGAACACTGAAGCTTTCTTT CASSPIEMNTEAFF
few TRBJ1-5 TRBV2 - TGTGCCAGCAGTGAAGGGGTCAATCAGCCCCAGCATTTT CASSEGVNQPQHF
- TRBJ2-1 TRBV10-1 - TGCGCCAGCAGTGGGGGGGCCTACAATGAGCAGTTCTTC CASSGGAYNEQFF
few TRBJ2-5 TRBV30 TRBD2 TGTGCCTGGACTAGCGGAGAGACCCAGTACTTC CAWTSGETQYF
many TRBJ2-2 TRBV30 - TGTGCCTGGAGTGGTGGGAAGGCGGCCGGGGAGCTGTTTTTT CAWSGGKAAGELFF
few TRBJ1-5 TRBV5-1 - TGCGCCAGCAGCTTGGAGCGGAATCAGCCCCAGCATTTT CASSLERNQPQHF
- TRBJ2-7 TRBV5-1 - TGCGCCAGCAGCTTGAACACGGGCGTGTACGAGCAGTACTTC CASSLNTGVYEQYF
- TRBJ2-6 TRBV28 - TGTGCCAGCAGTCCCCCAACGGGAAGCTCTGGGGCCAACGTCCTGACTTTC CASSPPTGSSGANVLTF
- TRBJ2-1 TRBV20-1 - TGCAGTGCTAGAGCTGGGAGTCTGTCCAATGAGCAGTTCTTC CSARAGSLSNEQFF
few TRBJ2-5 TRBV20-1 - TGCAGTGCTAGAGTGGTCTCGAGCCCCCACCAAGAGACCCAGTACTTC CSARVVSSPHQETQYF
- TRBJ2-7 TRBV6-6 - TGTGCCAGCAGTTACCAGGCAAACTACGAGCAGTACTTC CASSYQANYEQYF
once TRBJ2-1 TRBV15 TRBD2 TGTGCCACCAGCCCGGGACTAGCGGAGAACAATGAGCAGTTCTTC CATSPGLAENNEQFF
few TRBJ2-5 TRBV3-1 TRBD2 TGTGCCAGCAGCTCGGGACTAGTGGAAGAGACCCAGTACTTC CASSSGLVEETQYF
- TRBJ2-1 TRBV7-2 - TGTGCCAGCAGCTTAGGGACCAGTTGGTACAATGAGCAGTTCTTC CASSLGTSWYNEQFF
few TRBJ1-1 TRBV14 TRBD1 TGTGCCAGCAGCCCGGGACAGGGTATGAGTGCCGAGGAAGCTTTCTTT CASSPGQGMSAEEAFF
once TRBJ1-2 TRBV12-3/TRBV12-4 TRBD1 TGTGCCAGCAGTCTATGGGACAGGCTCACCTTC CASSLWDRLTF
few TRBJ2-5 TRBV24-1 - TGTGCCACCAGTGACGGAGGGGGCAATGAGCAGTCCTTC CATSDGGGNEQSF
few TRBJ2-7 TRBV29-1 - TGCAGCGTGGGCGACGGGAAGTCCTACGAGCAGTACTTC CSVGDGKSYEQYF
many TRBJ1-1 TRBV20-1 - TGCAGTGCTGGACAGACCATGAACACTGAAGCTTTCTTT CSAGQTMNTEAFF
- TRBJ2-1 TRBV6-2/TRBV6-3 - TGTGCCAGCGTAACGGGGAAGGACAATGAGCAGTTCTTC CASVTGKDNEQFF
few TRBJ2-7 TRBV20-1 TRBD2 TGCAGTGCTAGACCCCCGGGACTAGCGGACGAGCAGTACTTC CSARPPGLADEQYF
- TRBJ2-2 TRBV3-1 - TGTGCCAGCAGCCAAGTTAACACCGGGGAGCTGTTTTTT CASSQVNTGELFF
few TRBJ2-6 TRBV4-3 - TGCGCCAGCAGCAACCATCAGGGAACTGGGGCCAACGTCCTGACTTTC CASSNHQGTGANVLTF
- TRBJ2-5 TRBV6-1 - TGTGCCAGCAGTCTCCCTTCGTCCTTGGGGAAAGAGACCCAGTACTTC CASSLPSSLGKETQYF
few TRBJ1-2 TRBV5-8 - TGTGCCACCCTTTGGGACTACACCTTC CATLWDYTF
few TRBJ2-1 TRBV6-6 - TGTGCCAGCAGCCGAAGCGAGCTGGGGGAGCAGTTCTTC CASSRSELGEQFF
- TRBJ2-1 TRBV12-3/TRBV12-4 - TGTGCCAGCAGTTTGCAGACAGGGCAGTTCTTC CASSLQTGQFF
- TRBJ1-1 TRBV20-1 - TGCAGTGCTACCTGGACGTTTACTGAAGCTTTCTTT CSATWTFTEAFF
- TRBJ1-1 TRBV20-1 - TGCAGTGCTAAGGGGGACACTGAAGCTTTCTTT CSAKGDTEAFF
few TRBJ2-1 TRBV4-1 TRBD2 TGCGCCAGCAGCCAGGCTAGCGGGGGGGCCTTCAATGAGCAGTTCTTC CASSQASGGAFNEQFF
few TRBJ2-4 TRBV2 - TGTGCCAGCAGTGAAGCCTGGGGTTTAAACATTCAGTACTTC CASSEAWGLNIQYF
few TRBJ2-5 TRBV20-1 - TGCAGTGCTAGTTTTCTCCAAGAGACCCAGTACTTC CSASFLQETQYF
- TRBJ1-5 TRBV20-1 - TGCAGTGCTAGTCAGAACTTCTATAGCAATCAGCCCCAGCATTTT CSASQNFYSNQPQHF
few TRBJ1-2 TRBV29-1 TRBD1 TGCAGCGTTGACCTAACCGGGACAGGGAACTATGGCTACACCTTC CSVDLTGTGNYGYTF
- TRBJ1-5 TRBV12-3/TRBV12-4 - TGTGCCAGCAGACGTTCCGGGACGCAAGAGTACCAGGCCCAGCATTTT CASRRSGTQEYQAQHF
- TRBJ1-1 TRBV11-2 TRBD1 TGTGCCAGCAGCCTGGGGGCGCAGGGGGGAAAGGCTTTCTTT CASSLGAQGGKAFF
few TRBJ2-2 TRBV6-4 - TGTGCCAGCAGTGACTCGGAGGGGAGCGGGGAGCTGTTTTTT CASSDSEGSGELFF
- TRBJ2-7 TRBV27 TRBD2 TGCGCCAGCAGTTCATCAGAAGCGGGAGGGTTCTACGAGCAGTACTTC CASSSSEAGGFYEQYF
few TRBJ1-1 TRBV25-1 - TGTGCCAGCAGTGAATCGAAAGGGATGAACACTGAAGCTTTCTTT CASSESKGMNTEAFF
few TRBJ2-1 TRBV10-3 - TGTGCCATCAGTGGTTCCCAAGGGGGAGATGAGCAGTTCTTC CAISGSQGGDEQFF
- TRBJ1-1 TRBV11-2 - TGTGCCAGCAGCTTTATGGACACTGAAGCTTTCTTT CASSFMDTEAFF
- TRBJ1-1 TRBV11-2 - TGTGCCAGCAGCTTAAGGGCCCCCGGCCGGACTGCCACTGAAGCTTTCTTT CASSLRAPGRTATEAFF
few TRBJ2-5 TRBV6-6 TRBD2 TGTGCCAGCAGCCCGGGACTAGCGACCGGGGAGACCCAGTACTTC CASSPGLATGETQYF
- TRBJ2-5 TRBV20-1 TRBD2 TGCAGCGCCCTTCGACTAGCGGGGAGCCAAGAGACCCAGTACTTC CSALRLAGSQETQYF
- TRBJ1-2 TRBV10-3 - TGTGCCATCAGTCCTGTCCCTCCGATTAACTATGGCTACACCTTC CAISPVPPINYGYTF
- TRBJ2-1 TRBV7-9 - TGTGCCAGCACCAAAAACAATGAGCAGTTCTTC CASTKNNEQFF
- TRBJ2-1 TRBV20-1 TRBD2 TGCAGTGCTAGAGATCCGATAGGCAGCGGGAGTTACAATGAGCAGTTCTTC CSARDPIGSGSYNEQFF
few TRBJ1-2 TRBV2 TRBD1 TGTGCCAGCAGTGAACAGGGGGCGTTTGGCTACACCTTC CASSEQGAFGYTF
- TRBJ2-1 TRBV4-3 TRBD2 TGCGCCAGCAGCCAAGATTTGGGGACTAGCGGTTACAATGAGCAGTTCTTC CASSQDLGTSGYNEQFF
- TRBJ2-6 TRBV7-2 - TGTGCCAGCAGCTTAGCAGACAGGTCCTCTCATCTGGATTTC CASSLADRSSHLDF
few TRBJ2-5 TRBV9 - TGTGCCAGCAGCGTAGCTGCGCGCCAACAAGAGACCCAGTACTTC CASSVAARQQETQYF
- TRBJ1-4 TRBV11-2 - TGTGCCAGTAATGGGGATTGGGGTGAAAAACTGTTTTTT CASNGDWGEKLFF